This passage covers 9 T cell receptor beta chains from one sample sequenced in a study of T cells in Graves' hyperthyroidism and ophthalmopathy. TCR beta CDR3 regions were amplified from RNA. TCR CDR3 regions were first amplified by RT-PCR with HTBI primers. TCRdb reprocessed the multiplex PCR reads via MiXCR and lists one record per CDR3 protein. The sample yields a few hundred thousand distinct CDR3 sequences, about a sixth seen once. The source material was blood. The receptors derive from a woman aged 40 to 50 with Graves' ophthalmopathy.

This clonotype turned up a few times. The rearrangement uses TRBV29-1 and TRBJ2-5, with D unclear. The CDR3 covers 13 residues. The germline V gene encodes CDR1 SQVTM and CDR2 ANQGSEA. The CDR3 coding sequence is TGCAGTTCCCGCGCCTTGGCAGTCGAGACCCAGTACTTC. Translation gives CSSRALAVETQYF.

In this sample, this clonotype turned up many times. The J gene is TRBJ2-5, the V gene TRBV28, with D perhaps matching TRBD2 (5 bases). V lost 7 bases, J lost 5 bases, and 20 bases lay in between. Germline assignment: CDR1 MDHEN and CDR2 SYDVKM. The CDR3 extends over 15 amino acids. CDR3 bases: TGTGCCAGCACCCCCACCCATGGAGGATGGGAGACCCAGTACTTC. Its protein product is CASTPTHGGWETQYF.

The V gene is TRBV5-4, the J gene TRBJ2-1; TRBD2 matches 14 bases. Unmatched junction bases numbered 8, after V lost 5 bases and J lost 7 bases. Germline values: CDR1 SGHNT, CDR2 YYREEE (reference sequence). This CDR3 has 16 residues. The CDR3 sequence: CASSPRLAGGGNEQFF. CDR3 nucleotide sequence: TGTGCCAGCAGTCCGCGACTAGCGGGAGGGGGAAATGAGCAGTTCTTC.

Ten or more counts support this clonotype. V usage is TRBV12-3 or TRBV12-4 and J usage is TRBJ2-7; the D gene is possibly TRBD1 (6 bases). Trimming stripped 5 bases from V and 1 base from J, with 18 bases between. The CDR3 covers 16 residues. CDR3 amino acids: CASSPPSARGSYEQYF. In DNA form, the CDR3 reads TGTGCCAGCAGTCCTCCCTCAGCCAGGGGTTCCTACGAGCAGTACTTC.

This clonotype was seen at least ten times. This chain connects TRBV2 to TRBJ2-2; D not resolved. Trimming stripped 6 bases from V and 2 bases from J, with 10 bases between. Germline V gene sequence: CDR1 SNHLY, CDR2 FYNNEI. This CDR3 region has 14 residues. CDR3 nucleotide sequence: TGTGCCAGCAGGGTAGACGGAAACACCGGGGAGCTGTTTTTT. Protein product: CASRVDGNTGELFF. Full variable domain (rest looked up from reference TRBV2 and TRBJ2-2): EPEVTQTPSHQVTQMGQEVILRCVPISNHLYFYWYRQILGQKVEFLVSFYNNEISEKSEIFDDQFSVERPDGSNFTLKIRSTKLEDSAMYFCASRVDGNTGELFFGEGSRLTVL.

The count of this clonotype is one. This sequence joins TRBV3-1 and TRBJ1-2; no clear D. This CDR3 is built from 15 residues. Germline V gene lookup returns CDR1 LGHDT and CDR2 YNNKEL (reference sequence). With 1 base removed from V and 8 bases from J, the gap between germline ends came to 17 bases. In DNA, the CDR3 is TGTGCCAGCAGCCAAGTTAACGGCGGACTAGAAGGCTACACCTTC. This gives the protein CASSQVNGGLEGYTF.

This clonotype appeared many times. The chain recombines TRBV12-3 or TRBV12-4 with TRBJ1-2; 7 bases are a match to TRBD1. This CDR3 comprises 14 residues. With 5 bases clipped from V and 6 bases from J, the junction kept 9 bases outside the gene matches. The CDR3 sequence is CASSRGQARHGYTF. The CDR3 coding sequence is TGTGCCAGCAGTCGCGGACAGGCTAGGCATGGCTACACCTTC.

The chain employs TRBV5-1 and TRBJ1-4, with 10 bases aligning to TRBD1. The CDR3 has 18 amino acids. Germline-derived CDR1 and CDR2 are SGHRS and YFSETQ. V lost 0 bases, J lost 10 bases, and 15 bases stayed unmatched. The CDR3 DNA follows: TGCGCCAGCAGCTTGGTTCCAAGGACAGGGGGAGTTCCTGGAAAACTGTTTTTT. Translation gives CASSLVPRTGGVPGKLFF.

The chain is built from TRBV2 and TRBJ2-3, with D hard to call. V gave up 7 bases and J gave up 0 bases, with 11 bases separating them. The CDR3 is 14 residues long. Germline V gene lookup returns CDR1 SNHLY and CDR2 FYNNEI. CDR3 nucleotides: TGTGCCAGCACCCTCGGTTCTAGCACAGATACGCAGTATTTT. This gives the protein CASTLGSSTDTQYF.